This section outlines one T cell receptor beta chain sequence together with its context. This entry comes from a study of control samples from healthy donors and cancer patients. CDR3 size: 16 residues. CDR1 and CDR2 from the germline V gene are KGHSH and LQKENI. Trimming pared 5 bases from V and 1 base from J, leaving 17 bases between. Profiling relied on immunoSEQ multiplex PCR, and the TCRdb table lists in-frame clones only, not all of them. The table lists some 97,000 clones, 87% of them singletons. The V call is TRBV18, the J call TRBJ1-1; D possibly corresponds to TRBD1 (5 bases). This receptor was identified in a woman aged 45-65 years in good health. Sample: blood. The CDR3 is CASSNHNPQGNTEAFF. CDR3 coding DNA: TGTGCCAGCTCAAACCATAACCCCCAGGGGAACACTGAAGCTTTCTTT. The whole variable domain, filled in from reference TRBV18 and TRBJ1-1, reads NAGVMQNPRHLVRRRGQEARLRCSPMKGHSHVYWYRQLPEEGLKFMVYLQKENIIDESGMPKERFSAEFPKEGPSILRIQQVVRGDSAAYFCASSNHNPQGNTEAFFGQGTRLTVV.